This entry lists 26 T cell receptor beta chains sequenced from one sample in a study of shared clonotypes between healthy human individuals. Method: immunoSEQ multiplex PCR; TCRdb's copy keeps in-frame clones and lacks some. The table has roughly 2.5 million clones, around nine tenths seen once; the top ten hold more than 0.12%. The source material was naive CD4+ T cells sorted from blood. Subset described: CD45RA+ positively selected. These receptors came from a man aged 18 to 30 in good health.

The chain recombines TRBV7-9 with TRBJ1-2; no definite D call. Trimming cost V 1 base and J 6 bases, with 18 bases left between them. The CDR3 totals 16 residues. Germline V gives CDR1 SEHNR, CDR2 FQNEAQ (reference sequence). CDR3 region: CASSLGPPGKRDGYTF. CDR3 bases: TGTGCCAGCAGCTTAGGGCCACCGGGAAAACGGGATGGCTACACCTTC.

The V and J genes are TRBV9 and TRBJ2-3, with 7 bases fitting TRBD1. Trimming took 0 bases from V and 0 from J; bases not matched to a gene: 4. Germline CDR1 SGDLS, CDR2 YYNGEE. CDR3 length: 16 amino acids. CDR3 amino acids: CASSVGETGSTDTQYF. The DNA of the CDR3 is TGTGCCAGCAGCGTAGGGGAGACAGGGAGCACAGATACGCAGTATTTT.

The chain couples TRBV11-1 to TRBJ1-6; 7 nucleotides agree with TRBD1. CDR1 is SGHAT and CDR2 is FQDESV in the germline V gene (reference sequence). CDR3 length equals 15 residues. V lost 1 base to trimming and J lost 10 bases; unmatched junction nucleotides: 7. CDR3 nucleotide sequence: TGTGCCAGCAGCTTAGAGCTGGGGACAGCCTCACCCCTCCACTTT. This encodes CASSLELGTASPLHF.

The CDR3 sequence: CASSLRSSNYGYTF. CDR3 nucleotides: TGTGCCAGCAGCTTACGTAGTAGTAACTATGGCTACACCTTC. J is TRBJ1-2 and V is TRBV7-2; D call uncertain. V lost 2 bases and J lost 1, with 8 bases in between. The CDR3 is made up of 14 amino acids. Germline V lookup: CDR1 SGHTA, CDR2 FQGNSA.

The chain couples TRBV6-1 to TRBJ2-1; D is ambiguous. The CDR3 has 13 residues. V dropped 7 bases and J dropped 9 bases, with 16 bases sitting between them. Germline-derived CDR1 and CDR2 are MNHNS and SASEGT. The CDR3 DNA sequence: TGTGCCAGCATTACTTCCCCAGCGAGTGAGCAGTTCTTC. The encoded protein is CASITSPASEQFF.

Here the CDR3 reads CASRTSGNEQFF. CDR3 nucleotides: TGTGCCAGCAGAACTAGCGGCAATGAGCAGTTCTTC. V gene TRBV6-7 combines with J gene TRBJ2-1, with TRBD2 matching over 8 bases. TRBV6-7 is assigned to the ORF class and has an uncertain function. V dropped 6 bases and J dropped 6; count of bases not matched to a gene: 1. The CDR3 runs 12 residues.

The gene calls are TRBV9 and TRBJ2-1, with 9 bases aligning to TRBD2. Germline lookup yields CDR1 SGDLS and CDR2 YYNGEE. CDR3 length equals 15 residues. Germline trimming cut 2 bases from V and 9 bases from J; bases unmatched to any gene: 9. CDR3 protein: CASSVLSGRFSEQFF. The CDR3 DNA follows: TGTGCCAGCAGCGTTCTGAGCGGGAGGTTCAGTGAGCAGTTCTTC. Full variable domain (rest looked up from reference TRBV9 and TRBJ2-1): DSGVTQTPKHLITATGQRVTLRCSPRSGDLSVYWYQQSLDQGLQFLIQYYNGEERAKGNILERFSAQQFPDLHSELNLSSLELGDSALYFCASSVLSGRFSEQFFGPGTRLTVL.

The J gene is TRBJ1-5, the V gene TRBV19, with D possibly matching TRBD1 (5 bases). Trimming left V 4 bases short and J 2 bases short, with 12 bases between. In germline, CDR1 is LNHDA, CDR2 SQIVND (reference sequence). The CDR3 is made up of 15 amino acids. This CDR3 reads CASSRQKGGNQPQHF. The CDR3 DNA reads TGTGCCAGTAGTAGACAGAAGGGTGGCAATCAGCCCCAGCATTTT. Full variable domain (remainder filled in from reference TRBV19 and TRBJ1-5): DGGITQSPKYLFRKEGQNVTLSCEQNLNHDAMYWYRQDPGQGLRLIYYSQIVNDFQKGDIAEGYSVSREKKESFPLTVTSAQKNPTAFYLCASSRQKGGNQPQHFGDGTRLSIL.

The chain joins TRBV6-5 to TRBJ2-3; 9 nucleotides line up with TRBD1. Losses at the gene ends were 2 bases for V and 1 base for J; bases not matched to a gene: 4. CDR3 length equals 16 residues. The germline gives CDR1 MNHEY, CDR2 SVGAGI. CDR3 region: CASSYRGTGRTDTQYF. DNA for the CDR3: TGTGCCAGCAGTTACCGCGGGACAGGGCGCACAGATACGCAGTATTTT.

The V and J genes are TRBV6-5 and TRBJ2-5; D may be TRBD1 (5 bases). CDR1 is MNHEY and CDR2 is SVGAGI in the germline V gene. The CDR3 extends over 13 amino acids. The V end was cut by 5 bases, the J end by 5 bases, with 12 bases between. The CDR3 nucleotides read TGTGCCAGCAGTCCCCAGGGTATCGAGACCCAGTACTTC. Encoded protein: CASSPQGIETQYF.

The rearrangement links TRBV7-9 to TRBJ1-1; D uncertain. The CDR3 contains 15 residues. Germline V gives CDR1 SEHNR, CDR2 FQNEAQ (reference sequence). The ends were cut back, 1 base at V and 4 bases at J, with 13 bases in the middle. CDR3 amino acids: CASSLDRPLGTEAFF. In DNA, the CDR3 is TGTGCCAGCAGCTTAGATCGACCTCTGGGCACTGAAGCTTTCTTT.

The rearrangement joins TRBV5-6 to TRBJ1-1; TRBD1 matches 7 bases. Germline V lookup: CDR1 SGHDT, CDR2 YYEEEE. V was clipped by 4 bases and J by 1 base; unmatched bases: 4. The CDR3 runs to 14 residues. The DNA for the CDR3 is TGTGCCAGCAGCCGGGACAGCTGGAACACTGAAGCTTTCTTT. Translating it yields CASSRDSWNTEAFF.

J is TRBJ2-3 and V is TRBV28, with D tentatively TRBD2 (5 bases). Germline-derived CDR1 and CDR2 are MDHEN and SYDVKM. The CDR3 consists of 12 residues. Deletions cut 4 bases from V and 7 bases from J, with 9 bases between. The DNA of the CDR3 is TGTGCCAGCAGTTCCCCGGGATATACGCAGTATTTT. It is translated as CASSSPGYTQYF. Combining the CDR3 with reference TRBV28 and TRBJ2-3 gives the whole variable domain DVKVTQSSRYLVKRTGEKVFLECVQDMDHENMFWYRQDPGLGLRLIYFSYDVKMKEKGDIPEGYSVSREKKERFSLILESASTNQTSMYLCASSSPGYTQYFGPGTRLTVL.

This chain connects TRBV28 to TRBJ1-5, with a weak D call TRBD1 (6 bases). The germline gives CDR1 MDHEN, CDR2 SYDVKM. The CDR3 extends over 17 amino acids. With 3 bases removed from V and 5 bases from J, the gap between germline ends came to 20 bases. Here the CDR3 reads CASSFRSHRAAYQPQHF. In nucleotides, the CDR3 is TGTGCCAGCAGTTTTAGGTCCCACAGGGCGGCATATCAGCCCCAGCATTTT.

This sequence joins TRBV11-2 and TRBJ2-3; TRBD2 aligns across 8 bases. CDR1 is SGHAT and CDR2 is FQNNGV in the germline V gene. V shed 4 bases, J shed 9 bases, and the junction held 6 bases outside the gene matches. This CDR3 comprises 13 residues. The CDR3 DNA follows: TGTGCCAGCAGCTCCGAGCGGGGGACGACGCAGTATTTT. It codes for CASSSERGTTQYF.

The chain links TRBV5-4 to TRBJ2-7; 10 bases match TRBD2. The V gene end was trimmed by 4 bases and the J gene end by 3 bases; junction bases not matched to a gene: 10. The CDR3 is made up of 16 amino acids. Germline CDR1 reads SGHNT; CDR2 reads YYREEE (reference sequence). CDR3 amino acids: CASSPSPASGSYEQYF. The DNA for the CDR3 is TGTGCCAGCAGCCCGTCCCCCGCTAGCGGGAGCTACGAGCAGTACTTC.

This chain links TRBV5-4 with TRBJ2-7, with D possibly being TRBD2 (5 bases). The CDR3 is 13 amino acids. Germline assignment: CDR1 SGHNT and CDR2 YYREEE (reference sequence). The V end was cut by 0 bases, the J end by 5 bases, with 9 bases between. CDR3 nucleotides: TGTGCCAGCAGCTTGGCCGGGCGGGACGAGCAGTACTTC. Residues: CASSLAGRDEQYF.

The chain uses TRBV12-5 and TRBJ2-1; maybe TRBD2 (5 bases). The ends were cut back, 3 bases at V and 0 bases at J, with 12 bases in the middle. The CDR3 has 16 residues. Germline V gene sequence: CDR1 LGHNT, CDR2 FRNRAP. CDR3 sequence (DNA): TGTGCTAGTGGTTTTGGCGGGCGCAGCTCCTACAATGAGCAGTTCTTC. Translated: CASGFGGRSSYNEQFF. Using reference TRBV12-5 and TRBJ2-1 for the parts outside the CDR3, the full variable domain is DARVTQTPRHKVTEMGQEVTMRCQPILGHNTVFWYRQTMMQGLELLAYFRNRAPLDDSGMPKDRFSAEMPDATLATLKIQPSEPRDSAVYFCASGFGGRSSYNEQFFGPGTRLTVL.

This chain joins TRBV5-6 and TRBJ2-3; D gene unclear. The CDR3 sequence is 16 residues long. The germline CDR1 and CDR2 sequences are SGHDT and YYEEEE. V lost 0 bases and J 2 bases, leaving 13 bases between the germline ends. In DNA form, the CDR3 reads TGTGCCAGCAGCTTGGTGGGGTTAGGAGACACAGATACGCAGTATTTT. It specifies CASSLVGLGDTDTQYF. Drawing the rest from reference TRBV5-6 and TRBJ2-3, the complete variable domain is DAGVTQSPTHLIKTRGQQVTLRCSPKSGHDTVSWYQQALGQGPQFIFQYYEEEERQRGNFPDRFSGHQFPNYSSELNVNALLLGDSALYLCASSLVGLGDTDTQYFGPGTRLTVL.

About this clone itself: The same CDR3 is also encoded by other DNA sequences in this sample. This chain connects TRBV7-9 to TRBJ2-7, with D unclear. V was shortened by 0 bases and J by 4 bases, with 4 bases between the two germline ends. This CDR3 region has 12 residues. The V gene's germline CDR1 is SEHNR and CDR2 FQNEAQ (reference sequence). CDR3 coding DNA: TGTGCCAGCAGCTTAGCTCTTTACGAGCAGTACTTC. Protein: CASSLALYEQYF.

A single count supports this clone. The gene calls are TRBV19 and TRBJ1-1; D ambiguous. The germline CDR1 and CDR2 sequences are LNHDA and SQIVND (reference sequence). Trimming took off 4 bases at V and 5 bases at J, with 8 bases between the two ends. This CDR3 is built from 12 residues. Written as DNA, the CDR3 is TGTGCCAGTAGTAATTATCTTACTGAAGCTTTCTTT. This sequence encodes CASSNYLTEAFF.

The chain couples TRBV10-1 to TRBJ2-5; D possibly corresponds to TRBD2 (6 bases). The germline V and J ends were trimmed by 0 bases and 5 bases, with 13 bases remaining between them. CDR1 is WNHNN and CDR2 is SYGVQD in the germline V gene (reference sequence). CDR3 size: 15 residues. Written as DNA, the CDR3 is TGCGCCAGCAGTGAGTCGGCGGGGAGCGGGGAGACCCAGTACTTC. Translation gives CASSESAGSGETQYF.

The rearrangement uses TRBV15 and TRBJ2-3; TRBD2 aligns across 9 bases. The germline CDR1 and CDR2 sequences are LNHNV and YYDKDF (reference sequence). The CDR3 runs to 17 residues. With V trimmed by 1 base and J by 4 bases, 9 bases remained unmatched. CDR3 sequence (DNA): TGTGCCACCAGCAGAGGGAGCGGGGGGACGCGGGCAGATACGCAGTATTTT. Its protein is CATSRGSGGTRADTQYF.

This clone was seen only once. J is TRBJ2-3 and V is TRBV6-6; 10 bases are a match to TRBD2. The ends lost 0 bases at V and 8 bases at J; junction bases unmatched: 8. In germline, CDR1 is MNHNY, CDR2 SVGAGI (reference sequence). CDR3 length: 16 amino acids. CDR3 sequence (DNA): TGTGCCAGCAGTTACTCCAAGCTAGCGGGAGTTACTACGCAGTATTTT. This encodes CASSYSKLAGVTTQYF.

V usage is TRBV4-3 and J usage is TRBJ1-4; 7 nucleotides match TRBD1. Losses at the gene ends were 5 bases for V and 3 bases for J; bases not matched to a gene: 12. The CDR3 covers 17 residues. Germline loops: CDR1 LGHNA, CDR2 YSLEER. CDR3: CASSYILSGTANEKLFF. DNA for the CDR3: TGCGCCAGCAGCTACATCCTCTCCGGGACAGCTAATGAAAAACTGTTTTTT.

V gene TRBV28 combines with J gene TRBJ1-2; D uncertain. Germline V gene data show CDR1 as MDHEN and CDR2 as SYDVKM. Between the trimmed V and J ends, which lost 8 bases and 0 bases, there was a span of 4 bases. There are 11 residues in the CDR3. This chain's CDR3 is CASVANYGYTF. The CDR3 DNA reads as TGTGCCAGCGTAGCTAACTATGGCTACACCTTC.